These 22 T cell receptor beta chains were sequenced from one sample in a study of spatial heterogeneity in lung cancer. The time point here: sample taken at primary tumor resection. TCRdb fed the 5' RACE reads into MiXCR, producing one record per CDR3 protein. The sample records about 38,000 distinct CDR3 sequences, 6.5% to 8.5% being singletons. Sample: PBMCs, taken at surgery. These receptors were collected from a male donor with early-stage non-small cell lung cancer.

CDR3 bases: TGTGCCTGGGCATATAAGGGCCACACAGATACGCAGTATTTT. Its translation is CAWAYKGHTDTQYF. The chain carries TRBV30 and TRBJ2-3; no firm D call. V shed 5 bases and J shed 2 bases, with 14 bases lying between them. The germline CDR1 and CDR2 sequences are GTSNPN and SVGIG (reference sequence). The CDR3 is 14 amino acids.

This clonotype has a count of ten or more. CDR3 coding DNA: TGTGCCAGCAGCCAAAAACTAGCAGGAGATACGCAGTATTTT. This sequence encodes CASSQKLAGDTQYF. The chain uses TRBV3-1 and TRBJ2-3, with D perhaps TRBD2 (6 bases). This CDR3 is built from 14 residues. Trimming stripped 2 bases from V and 5 bases from J, with 11 bases between. Germline V gene lookup returns CDR1 LGHDT and CDR2 YNNKEL (reference sequence).

J is TRBJ2-1 and V is TRBV19; D unclear. The CDR3 sequence is 14 residues long. Germline CDR1 is LNHDA and CDR2 is SQIVND (reference sequence). Trimming removed 5 bases from V and 6 bases from J, with 14 bases in between. The CDR3 sequence: CASSLPPRVNEQFF. The CDR3 coding sequence is TGTGCCAGTAGTCTCCCCCCCAGAGTCAATGAGCAGTTCTTC.

This clonotype was detected many times. The chain joins TRBV20-1 to TRBJ1-5, with 8 bases that match TRBD1. With 5 bases clipped from V and 3 bases from J, the junction kept 3 bases outside the gene matches. Germline CDR1 DFQATT, CDR2 SNEGSKA (reference sequence). The CDR3 is made up of 13 amino acids. This CDR3 reads CSAPTGANQPQHF. The CDR3 coding sequence is TGCAGTGCTCCGACAGGGGCCAATCAGCCCCAGCATTTT.

This clonotype was seen at least ten times. The chain joins TRBV13 to TRBJ1-4; D unclear. The germline V and J ends were trimmed by 4 bases and 0 bases, with 9 bases remaining between them. The CDR3 has 15 amino acids. CDR1 is PRHDT and CDR2 is FYEKMQ in the germline V gene (reference sequence). In nucleotides, the CDR3 is TGTGCCAGCAGCTCTTACACAGCAACTAATGAAAAACTGTTTTTT. Translating gives CASSSYTATNEKLFF. Using reference TRBV13 and TRBJ1-4 for the parts outside the CDR3, the full variable domain is AAGVIQSPRHLIKEKRETATLKCYPIPRHDTVYWYQQGPGQDPQFLISFYEKMQSDKGSIPDRFSAQQFSDYHSELNMSSLELGDSALYFCASSSYTATNEKLFFGSGTQLSVL.

This clonotype turned up a few times. The V call is TRBV5-1, the J call TRBJ1-1; 7 nucleotides match TRBD1. The V and J ends lost 0 bases and 5 bases, in that order; junction bases with no gene match: 7. The length of the CDR3 is 15 residues. Germline values: CDR1 SGHRS, CDR2 YFSETQ. The CDR3 DNA reads as TGCGCCAGCAGCTTGGTGGGCAGGGGGAAAACTGAAGCTTTCTTT. Its protein product is CASSLVGRGKTEAFF.

This clonotype was detected ten times or more. Here the CDR3 DNA reads TGTGCCAGCAGCCAGGAACTAGCGGGGCGACAGTACTTC. It specifies CASSQELAGRQYF. V usage is TRBV4-2 and J usage is TRBJ2-4; 10 positions match TRBD2. The V gene's germline CDR1 is LGHNA and CDR2 YNFKEQ. V lost 3 bases, J lost 13 bases, and 6 bases stayed unmatched. CDR3 length equals 13 residues.

This clonotype was picked up many times. The J gene is TRBJ2-7, the V gene TRBV6-2 or TRBV6-3, with TRBD2 matching over 8 bases. Germline CDR1 reads MNHEY; CDR2 reads SVGEGT. The V and J ends lost 4 bases and 3 bases, in that order; junction bases with no gene match: 5. The CDR3 covers 14 residues. CDR3 loop: CASSSSGGSYEQYF. The CDR3 DNA reads as TGTGCCAGCAGTTCGAGCGGGGGTAGCTACGAGCAGTACTTC.

This clonotype was seen at least ten times. The genes are TRBV18 and TRBJ1-2; maybe TRBD1 (6 bases). Germline values: CDR1 KGHSH, CDR2 LQKENI. Deletions cut 2 bases from V and 7 bases from J, with 8 bases between. The CDR3 is 12 amino acids. CDR3 sequence (DNA): TGTGCCAGCTCACCAGACAGGCTTGGCTACACCTTC. Amino acid sequence: CASSPDRLGYTF.

This clonotype was counted at least ten times. The chain carries TRBV11-2 and TRBJ2-1; a weak D match, TRBD2 (5 bases). Trimming removed 0 bases from V and 2 bases from J, with 11 bases in between. The germline CDR1 and CDR2 sequences are SGHAT and FQNNGV. This CDR3 region has 16 residues. The chain's CDR3 is CASSLDRGTPYNEQFF. The CDR3, as DNA: TGTGCCAGCAGCTTAGACCGGGGTACTCCCTACAATGAGCAGTTCTTC.

This clonotype was recorded many times. The gene calls are TRBV7-2 and TRBJ2-1; 9 positions match TRBD2. Germline loops: CDR1 SGHTA, CDR2 FQGNSA. V shed 1 base, J shed 4 bases, and the junction held 2 bases outside the gene matches. The CDR3 loop spans 15 amino acids. The CDR3 loop reads CASSLDSGGYNEQFF. The CDR3 DNA reads TGTGCCAGCAGCTTAGACAGCGGGGGGTACAATGAGCAGTTCTTC.

The genes are TRBV9 and TRBJ2-5; 7 bases line up with TRBD1. V was clipped by 1 base and J by 5 bases; unmatched bases: 8. Germline V gives CDR1 SGDLS, CDR2 YYNGEE. The CDR3 runs to 15 residues. CDR3 in DNA: TGTGCCAGCAGCGTACCCACAGGGGAAACGGAGACCCAGTACTTC. Protein sequence: CASSVPTGETETQYF.

V usage is TRBV20-1 and J usage is TRBJ2-3; D is possibly TRBD1 or TRBD2 (6 bases each). Germline CDR1 is DFQATT and CDR2 is SNEGSKA (reference sequence). The CDR3 runs to 16 residues. Between the trimmed V and J ends, which lost 7 bases and 0 bases, there was a span of 20 bases. This chain's CDR3 is CSVVSGTGGSTDTQYF. CDR3 sequence (DNA): TGCAGTGTAGTGTCGGGGACCGGGGGCAGCACAGATACGCAGTATTTT.

The genes are TRBV6-5 and TRBJ1-3; D gene ambiguous. Germline CDR1 and CDR2: MNHEY and SVGAGI. This CDR3 spans 17 amino acids. V lost 0 bases to trimming and J lost 0 bases, with 12 bases between them. The CDR3 nucleotides read TGTGCCAGCAGTTACTCGTCAGGTCCAAGCTCTGGAAACACCATATATTTT. This translates into CASSYSSGPSSGNTIYF.

V is TRBV29-1 and J is TRBJ1-2, with 9 bases aligning to TRBD1. Trimming at V came to 7 bases and at J to 3 bases, leaving 9 bases not matched to a gene. Germline CDR1 reads SQVTM; CDR2 reads ANQGSEA. The CDR3 is 14 residues long. In nucleotides, the CDR3 is TGCAGCGCCCCGACGGGACAGGGATACTATGGCTACACCTTC. It translates to CSAPTGQGYYGYTF.

This clonotype was detected many times. This chain joins TRBV29-1 and TRBJ2-1; 13 positions agree with TRBD2. Trimming took 6 bases from V and 1 from J; bases not matched to a gene: 18. CDR1 and CDR2 from the germline V gene are SQVTM and ANQGSEA. The CDR3 consists of 20 residues. CDR3 region: CSVNKPFGLAGEVSYNEQFF. Here the CDR3 DNA reads TGCAGCGTAAACAAACCTTTCGGACTAGCGGGAGAAGTTTCCTACAATGAGCAGTTCTTC.

In its sample, this clonotype was seen a few times. This may stem from a read error, because a much larger clone lies one nucleotide away. The chain uses TRBV7-9 and TRBJ1-2, with D unclear. Germline V lookup: CDR1 SEHNR, CDR2 FQNEAQ (reference sequence). This CDR3 has 14 residues. Trimming took off 1 base at V and 8 bases at J, with 14 bases between the two ends. The CDR3 here is CASSLGRATRGYTF. Written as DNA, the CDR3 is TGTGCCAGCAGCTTAGGGCGCGCGACGAGAGGCTACACCTTC.

The sample holds many counts of this clonotype. The rearrangement joins TRBV3-1 to TRBJ1-1; D unclear. The V end lost 2 bases, the J end lost 2 bases, and 12 bases lay between the germline ends. The length of the CDR3 is 15 residues. The germline CDR1 and CDR2 sequences are LGHDT and YNNKEL (reference sequence). CDR3 protein: CASSQIYEGNTEAFF. Here the CDR3 DNA reads TGTGCCAGCAGCCAAATTTATGAGGGTAACACTGAAGCTTTCTTT.

This clonotype has ten or more counts. This chain connects TRBV7-2 to TRBJ2-1; D not resolved. This CDR3 is 13 amino acids long. Trimming left V 1 base short and J 2 bases short, with 3 bases between. CDR1 is SGHTA and CDR2 is FQGNSA in the germline V gene. This CDR3 is CASSLGAYNEQFF. DNA of the CDR3: TGTGCCAGCAGCTTAGGGGCCTACAATGAGCAGTTCTTC.

In its sample, this clonotype was seen many times. Here the CDR3 DNA reads TGCAGTGCTAGTTGGGGCGCCGAGGATCAGCCCCAGCATTTT. Protein: CSASWGAEDQPQHF. The chain has TRBV20-1 and TRBJ1-5; tentative D call: TRBD1 (5 bases). Trimming left V 3 bases short and J 5 bases short, with 14 bases between. CDR1 and CDR2 (germline): DFQATT, SNEGSKA (reference sequence). The CDR3 runs to 14 residues.

The chain couples TRBV4-1 to TRBJ2-3, with a tentative D call TRBD2 (7 bases). V was shortened by 1 base and J by 3 bases, with 17 bases between the two germline ends. CDR3 length: 17 residues. The germline gives CDR1 MGHRA, CDR2 YSYEKL. Here the CDR3 reads CASSQGRGGAETDTQYF. CDR3 coding DNA: TGCGCCAGCAGCCAAGGAAGAGGGGGGGCCGAGACAGATACGCAGTATTTT.

There are a few counts of this clonotype. The chain links TRBV25-1 to TRBJ1-2, with D perhaps matching TRBD1 (5 bases). CDR3 length: 15 residues. Germline CDR1 reads MGHDK; CDR2 reads SYGVNS. Trimming cost V 3 bases and J 4 bases, with 15 bases left between them. The CDR3 bases are TGTGCCAGCAGTGATCCGGGACGGAACATCTATGGCTACACCTTC. This translates into CASSDPGRNIYGYTF.